The clone carrying this T cell receptor (beta chain) was counted only a few times. Antigen specificity is unknown. The sample belongs to a study of identical twins. General study results and limits: In cord blood, abundant beta clonotypes had fewer insertions; memory showed no trend. Beta out-of-frame sequences displayed a weaker excess of sharing between twins.

Trimming stripped 3 bases from V and 1 base from J, with 6 bases between. CDR1 is SQVTM, CDR2 ANQGSEA, per germline. CDR3 size: 12 residues. Addition of a universal primer site occurred through template switching, and cDNA carried unique molecular identifiers. TCRdb processed the 5' RACE reads anew with MiXCR; each CDR3 protein has one entry. The repertoire includes around 240,000 distinct CDR3 sequences, 10% to 13% of them detected once, and 9% to 10% sits in the top ten. This clonotype originated in a man over 45 in good health. The V call is TRBV29-1, the J call TRBJ2-5; D ambiguous. The sequenced sample was memory T cells sorted from blood. The CDR3 DNA follows: TGCAGCGTTGATTTTGTCCAAGAGACCCAGTACTTC. Protein product: CSVDFVQETQYF.